A selection of T cell receptor beta chains follows, all from one sample in a study of T cell responses to AZD1222 COVID-19 vaccine. Generated by immunoSEQ multiplex PCR, the TCRdb table keeps only in-frame clones and is missing some. The sample records 150,000 to 200,000 clones, 92% being singletons. The sample was peripheral blood, taken 28 days after the second AZD1222 dose. The receptors were sampled from an adult who received the AZD1222 COVID-19 vaccine. Each CDR3 is given with its conserved first and last residue.

length: 13
V: TRBV5-5
CDR3: CASSPQFYNEQFF

length: 13
V: TRBV21-1
CDR3: CASRQGGNQPQHF

length: 13
V: TRBV3-1/TRBV3-2
CDR3: CASSLYRGGEAFF

length: 14
V: TRBV7-2
CDR3: CASSLEGAVIEQYF

length: 16
V: TRBV6-2/TRBV6-3
CDR3: CASSYGSPARVDTQYF

length: 14
V: TRBV7-2
CDR3: CASSLRTGKETQYF

length: 16
V: TRBV10-1
CDR3: CASSEVAGGHQETQYF

length: 10
V: TRBV20-1
CDR3: CSALTGDAFF

length: 15
V: TRBV24-1
CDR3: CATSSGGFSYNEQFF

length: 14
V: TRBV30
CDR3: CAWSGEGLSYEQYF

length: 13
V: TRBV30
CDR3: CAWRPGAGEKLFF

length: 16
V: TRBV28
CDR3: CASSLWASGGTDTQYF

length: 15
V: TRBV3-1/TRBV3-2
CDR3: CASSQDLSAGNTIYF

length: 15
V: TRBV18
CDR3: CASSPPGWSTGELFF

length: 14
V: TRBV28
CDR3: CASSFMGPSYEQYF

length: 13
V: TRBV5-4
CDR3: CASSSSVRETQYF

length: 13
V: TRBV30
CDR3: CAWGGPPGNTIYF

length: 15
V: TRBV30
CDR3: CAWSGVGSTFQPQHF

length: 15
V: TRBV28
CDR3: CASSLPRIAGETQYF

length: 15
V: TRBV5-6
CDR3: CASSYGTQINYGYTF

length: 14
V: TRBV11-3
CDR3: CASSLAGTANEQYF

length: 14
V: TRBV27
CDR3: CASSFMGVREKLFF

length: 14
V: TRBV27
CDR3: CASSWDYSSYEQYF

length: 15
V: TRBV4-3
CDR3: CASSQGTSSTDTQYF

length: 16
V: TRBV7-8
CDR3: CASSLGPGLSNYGYTF

length: 14
V: TRBV6-5
CDR3: CASSPGGVGYGYTF